This record covers a single T cell receptor beta chain. TCRdb reanalysed the RT-PCR reads using MiXCR and keeps one entry per CDR3 protein. This table holds roughly 880,000 distinct CDR3 sequences, about a sixth found once. In germline, CDR1 is SGHNT, CDR2 YYREEE (reference sequence). The CDR3 runs 15 residues. Trimming shortened V by 4 bases and J by 3 bases, and 14 bases separated the two germline ends. This sample is drawn from a study of patients and donors after allogeneic stem cell transplantation. Sequences were obtained from blood, either unsorted or a sorted T cell fraction (not recorded which). The sequence was obtained from a human donor who was either an allogeneic HSCT recipient or a stem cell or donor lymphocyte infusion donor (not recorded which). It is not recorded whose cells these are; they may come from a transplant donor. The chain uses TRBV5-4 and TRBJ2-1, with D perhaps TRBD2 (6 bases). The CDR3 reads CASSRPLTSYNEQFF. DNA for the CDR3: TGTGCCAGCAGCCGACCCCTGACTAGCTACAATGAGCAGTTCTTC.